One sample yielded the 16 T cell receptor beta chains listed below, sequenced in a study of radiation and T cells in renal cell carcinoma. Time point noted: baseline pretreatment blood. Treatment noted: 15 Gy SBRT to primary tumor, nephrectomy 4 weeks later. Only in-frame clones appear in the TCRdb table, and some are missing; sequencing was by immunoSEQ multiplex PCR. The sample records about 140,000 clones, approximately 87% being singletons. The sequenced sample was blood, obtained from a patient whose treatment included radiotherapy and nephrectomy. The origin of the receptors is a woman aged 50 to 60 with renal cell carcinoma.

This chain links TRBV5-1 with TRBJ2-7; maybe TRBD2 (5 bases). The V gene's germline CDR1 is SGHRS and CDR2 YFSETQ. There are 16 residues in the CDR3. V lost 4 bases to trimming and J lost 7 bases, with 24 bases between them. The CDR3 nucleotides are TGCGCCAGCAGCGGGCTTGCGGGTGATTTCCATATGGAGCAGTACTTC. Residues: CASSGLAGDFHMEQYF.

CDR3 loop: CASSLEGGGNQPQHF. The DNA of the CDR3 is TGCGCCAGCAGCTTGGAAGGGGGCGGCAATCAGCCCCAGCATTTT. The chain joins TRBV5-1 to TRBJ1-5; TRBD1 matches 7 bases. V was pared by 0 bases and J by 2 bases, with 2 bases of the junction left unmatched. In germline, CDR1 is SGHRS, CDR2 YFSETQ. The CDR3 is made up of 15 amino acids.

V is TRBV18 and J is TRBJ2-3, with D perhaps TRBD2 (5 bases). Trimming shortened V by 6 bases and J by 3 bases, and 16 bases separated the two germline ends. This CDR3 has 15 residues. Germline CDR1 reads KGHSH; CDR2 reads LQKENI. CDR3 sequence (DNA): TGTGCCAGCTCCCCAGCATCGGGCGGGACAGATACGCAGTATTTT. Translation gives CASSPASGGTDTQYF.

This chain connects TRBV5-1 to TRBJ2-7; 8 bases map to TRBD1. The CDR3 extends over 13 amino acids. The trim removed 4 bases at V and 5 bases at J, leaving 5 bases unmatched. The germline V gene encodes CDR1 SGHRS and CDR2 YFSETQ. The CDR3 DNA reads as TGCGCCAGCAGCATGGGACAGGTCCACGAGCAGTACTTC. The encoded protein is CASSMGQVHEQYF.

This rearrangement joins TRBV5-1 to TRBJ2-7, with TRBD2 matching 8 bases. The germline gives CDR1 SGHRS, CDR2 YFSETQ. Germline trimming cut 4 bases from V and 7 bases from J; bases unmatched to any gene: 16. This CDR3 spans 16 amino acids. This chain's CDR3 is CASSAQVVGRAREQYF. CDR3 nucleotides: TGCGCCAGCAGCGCTCAAGTTGTCGGGAGGGCCCGTGAGCAGTACTTC.

This sequence joins TRBV19 and TRBJ1-5; a weak D match, TRBD1 (6 bases). Germline V lookup: CDR1 LNHDA, CDR2 SQIVND (reference sequence). Between the trimmed V and J ends, which lost 5 bases and 3 bases, there was a span of 8 bases. This CDR3 contains 13 residues. As DNA, the CDR3 is TGTGCCAGTAGTGGACAGACCAATCAGCCCCAGCATTTT. Encoded protein: CASSGQTNQPQHF.

This chain connects TRBV5-4 to TRBJ2-7; 7 bases align to TRBD2. Germline values: CDR1 SGHNT, CDR2 YYREEE (reference sequence). This CDR3 spans 15 amino acids. V was pared by 0 bases and J by 3 bases, with 6 bases of the junction left unmatched. This chain's CDR3 is CASSLGGGGVYEQYF. The DNA of the CDR3 is TGTGCCAGCAGCTTGGGGGGCGGGGGAGTCTACGAGCAGTACTTC.

The V call is TRBV4-3, the J call TRBJ2-4; TRBD2 is a possible D gene (5 bases). V lost 0 bases, J lost 7 bases, and 16 bases lay in between. Germline CDR1 and CDR2: LGHNA and YSLEER. The CDR3 covers 16 residues. CDR3 bases: TGCGCCAGCAGCCAAGAGTCCCCAGGACTGAATAACATTCAGTACTTC. Encoded protein: CASSQESPGLNNIQYF.

The gene calls are TRBV9 and TRBJ2-5, with D possibly being TRBD1 or TRBD2 (6 bases each). This CDR3 is 16 amino acids long. CDR1 is SGDLS, CDR2 YYNGEE, per germline. Trimming cost V 0 bases and J 5 bases, with 17 bases left between them. DNA for the CDR3: TGTGCCAGCAGCGTAGGTTGGGGGGCAGGTGTGGAGACCCAGTACTTC. This sequence encodes CASSVGWGAGVETQYF.

The V call is TRBV7-2, the J call TRBJ2-5; possibly TRBD2 for D (6 bases). V was shortened by 5 bases and J by 4 bases, with 11 bases between the two germline ends. The CDR3 has 13 residues. Germline assignment: CDR1 SGHTA and CDR2 FQGNSA. Here the CDR3 reads CASSRGGSETQYF. The CDR3, as DNA: TGTGCCAGCAGCCGCGGAGGGTCAGAGACCCAGTACTTC.

The chain uses TRBV10-1 and TRBJ1-3; D call uncertain. The CDR3 has 15 amino acids. From germline, CDR1 is WNHNN and CDR2 SYGVQD (reference sequence). Deletions cut 0 bases from V and 0 bases from J, with 6 bases between. The CDR3 reads CASSESQSSGNTIYF. The CDR3 coding sequence is TGCGCCAGCAGTGAGTCCCAGAGCTCTGGAAACACCATATATTTT.

This chain joins TRBV7-9 and TRBJ2-7; D remains unclear. The V end was cut by 5 bases, the J end by 6 bases, with 11 bases between. The CDR3 length is 12 residues. From germline, CDR1 is SEHNR and CDR2 FQNEAQ (reference sequence). CDR3 region: CASSPIGSEQYF. As DNA, the CDR3 is TGTGCCAGCAGCCCAATCGGTTCCGAGCAGTACTTC. Drawing the rest from reference TRBV7-9 and TRBJ2-7, the complete variable domain is DTGVSQNPRHKITKRGQNVTFRCDPISEHNRLYWYRQTLGQGPEFLTYFQNEAQLEKSRLLSDRFSAERPKGSFSTLEIQRTEQGDSAMYLCASSPIGSEQYFGPGTRLTVT.

The chain employs TRBV5-6 and TRBJ1-4; a weak D match, TRBD1 (6 bases). Germline V gives CDR1 SGHDT, CDR2 YYEEEE. Trimming shortened V by 5 bases and J by 3 bases, and 8 bases separated the two germline ends. This CDR3 comprises 13 residues. This chain's CDR3 is CASRQGSNEKLFF. The CDR3 nucleotides are TGTGCCAGCAGACAGGGCTCTAATGAAAAACTGTTTTTT.

This clone was counted a few times. The J gene is TRBJ2-7, the V gene TRBV5-4; the match to TRBD2 covers 7 bases. This CDR3 region has 13 residues. The ends lost 4 bases at V and 3 bases at J; junction bases unmatched: 4. The germline V gene encodes CDR1 SGHNT and CDR2 YYREEE (reference sequence). CDR3 DNA: TGTGCCAGCAGCGGGAGGGTGGGCTACGAGCAGTACTTC. As protein: CASSGRVGYEQYF.

The rearrangement joins TRBV10-1 to TRBJ2-5, with D possibly being TRBD2 (5 bases). The CDR3 sequence is 15 residues long. Germline CDR1 and CDR2: WNHNN and SYGVQD (reference sequence). V was pared by 6 bases and J by 2 bases, with 16 bases between. The CDR3 sequence: CASSEGRGVQETQYF. The DNA for the CDR3 is TGCGCCAGCAGCGAAGGACGGGGAGTACAAGAGACCCAGTACTTC.

The chain is built from TRBV18 and TRBJ2-5; D is perhaps TRBD2 (6 bases). The V gene lost 5 bases and the J gene lost 3 bases, with 13 bases spanning the gap. This CDR3 contains 14 residues. Germline-derived CDR1 and CDR2 are KGHSH and LQKENI. The CDR3 reads CASSIGGGEETQYF. In DNA, the CDR3 is TGTGCCAGCTCAATCGGCGGAGGGGAAGAGACCCAGTACTTC.